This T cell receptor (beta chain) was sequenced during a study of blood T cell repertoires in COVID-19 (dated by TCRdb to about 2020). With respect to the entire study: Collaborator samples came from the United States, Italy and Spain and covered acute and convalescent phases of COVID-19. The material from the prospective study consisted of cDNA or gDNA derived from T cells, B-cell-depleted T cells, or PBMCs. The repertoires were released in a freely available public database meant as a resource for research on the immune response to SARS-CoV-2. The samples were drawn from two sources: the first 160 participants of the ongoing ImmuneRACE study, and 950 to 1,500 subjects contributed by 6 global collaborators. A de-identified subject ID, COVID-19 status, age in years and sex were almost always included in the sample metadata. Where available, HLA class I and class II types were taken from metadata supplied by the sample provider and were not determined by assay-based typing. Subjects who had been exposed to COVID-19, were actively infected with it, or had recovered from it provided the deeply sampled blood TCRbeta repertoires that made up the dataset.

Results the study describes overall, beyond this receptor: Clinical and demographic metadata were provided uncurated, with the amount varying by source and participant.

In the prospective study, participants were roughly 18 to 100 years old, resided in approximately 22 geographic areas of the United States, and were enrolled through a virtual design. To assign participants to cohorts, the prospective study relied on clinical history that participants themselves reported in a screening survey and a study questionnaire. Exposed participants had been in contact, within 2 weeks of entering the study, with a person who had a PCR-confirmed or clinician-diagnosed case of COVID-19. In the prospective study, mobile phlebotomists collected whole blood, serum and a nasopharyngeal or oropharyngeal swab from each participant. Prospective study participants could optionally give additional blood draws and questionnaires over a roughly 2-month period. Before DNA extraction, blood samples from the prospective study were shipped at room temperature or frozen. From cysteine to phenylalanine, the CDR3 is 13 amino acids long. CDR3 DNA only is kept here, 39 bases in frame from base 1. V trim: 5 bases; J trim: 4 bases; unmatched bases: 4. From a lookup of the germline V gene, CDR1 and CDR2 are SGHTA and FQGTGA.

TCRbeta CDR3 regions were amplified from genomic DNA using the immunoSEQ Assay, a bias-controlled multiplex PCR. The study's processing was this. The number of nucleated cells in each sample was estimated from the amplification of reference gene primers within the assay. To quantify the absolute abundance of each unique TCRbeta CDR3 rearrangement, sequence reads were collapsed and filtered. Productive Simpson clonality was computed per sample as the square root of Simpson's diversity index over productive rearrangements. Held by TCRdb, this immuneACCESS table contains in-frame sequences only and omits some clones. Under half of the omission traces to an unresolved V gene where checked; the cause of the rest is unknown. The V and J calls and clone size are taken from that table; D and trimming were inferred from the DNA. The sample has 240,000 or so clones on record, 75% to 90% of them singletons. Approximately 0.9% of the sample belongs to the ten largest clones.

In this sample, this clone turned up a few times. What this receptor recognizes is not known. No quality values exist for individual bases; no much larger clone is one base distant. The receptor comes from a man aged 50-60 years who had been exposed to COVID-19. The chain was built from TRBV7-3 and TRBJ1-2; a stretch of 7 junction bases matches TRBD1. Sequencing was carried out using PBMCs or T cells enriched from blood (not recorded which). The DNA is TGTGCCAGCAGCCAGGGACAGTTCTATGGCTACACCTTC. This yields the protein CASSQGQFYGYTF.